These 19 T cell receptor beta chains originate from one sample sequenced in a study of breast tumors, draining lymph nodes, adjacent tissues. The lymph nodes were axillary draining lymph nodes from breast cancer patients. TCRdb re-derived calls from the multiplex PCR reads in MiXCR, one entry per CDR3 protein. Counted here are roughly 260,000 distinct CDR3 sequences, 30% to 35% occurring once; the ten biggest clones make up roughly 1.2%. The sequenced sample consisted of axillary lymph node tissue. All receptors come from a female donor with breast cancer. Some clones in this sample may be carry-over from other donors' samples.

This clonotype was recorded a few times. A much larger clone differs from this one at a single base, so this may be a read error. The V call is TRBV20-1, the J call TRBJ2-7; D is possibly TRBD2 (6 bases). The CDR3 is 14 residues long. The germline V gene has CDR1 DFQATT and CDR2 SNEGSKA (reference sequence). CDR3 loop: CSASTGLRSSEQYF. CDR3 in DNA: TGCAGTGCTAGCACGGGACTCAGATCCTCCGAGCAGTACTTC.

This clonotype showed up many times. The chain combines TRBV7-8 with TRBJ2-1; 15 bases fit TRBD2. The length of the CDR3 is 21 residues. Looked up from germline, CDR1 is SGHVS and CDR2 is FQNEAQ. V shed 2 bases, J shed 3 bases, and the junction held 14 bases outside the gene matches. CDR3 bases: TGTGCCAGCAGCTTACCCAACTCAGGGACTAGCGGGAGGACCAACTACAATGAGCAGTTCTTC. It specifies CASSLPNSGTSGRTNYNEQFF. Variable domain in full (rest from reference TRBV7-8 and TRBJ2-1): GAGVSQSPRYKVAKRGQDVALRCDPISGHVSLFWYQQALGQGPEFLTYFQNEAQLDKSGLPSDRFFAERPEGSVSTLKIQRTQQEDSAVYLCASSLPNSGTSGRTNYNEQFFGPGTRLTVL.

The J gene is TRBJ1-2, the V gene TRBV7-9; D might be TRBD1 (5 bases). Germline CDR1 is SEHNR and CDR2 is FQNEAQ (reference sequence). This CDR3 is built from 15 residues. The V gene lost 3 bases and the J gene lost 4 bases, with 15 bases spanning the gap. The CDR3 loop is CASSFGAGSIYGYTF. CDR3 in DNA: TGTGCCAGCAGCTTTGGGGCGGGATCCATCTATGGCTACACCTTC.

This clonotype was detected many times. The rearrangement uses TRBV15 and TRBJ2-1; D ambiguous. This CDR3 spans 17 amino acids. V was cut by 5 bases and J by 2 bases, with 19 bases left in between. Germline CDR1 and CDR2: LNHNV and YYDKDF (reference sequence). CDR3 sequence reads: CATSATRGPSPYNEQFF. CDR3 nucleotide sequence: TGTGCCACCAGCGCCACAAGAGGCCCGTCCCCCTACAATGAGCAGTTCTTC.

The CDR3 coding sequence is TGCGCCAGCAGCTTGGGACTAGCGGGAAACGTCCTGACTTTC. Translation: CASSLGLAGNVLTF. This chain connects TRBV5-1 to TRBJ2-6, with 11 nucleotides matching TRBD2. Per germline, CDR1 SGHRS and CDR2 YFSETQ. The CDR3 covers 14 residues. The J segment lost 10 bases and the V segment lost 0 bases, leaving 0 bases of the junction unmatched.

This clonotype was counted many times. CDR3 protein: CASSPGVDYEQYF. The CDR3, as DNA: TGTGCCAGCAGCCCCGGGGTAGACTACGAGCAGTACTTC. This sequence joins TRBV7-8 and TRBJ2-7, with D perhaps TRBD2 (5 bases). The CDR3 loop spans 13 amino acids. V lost 5 bases to trimming and J lost 3 bases, with 11 bases between them. Germline V gene sequence: CDR1 SGHVS, CDR2 FQNEAQ.

This clonotype has just one count. A much larger clonotype is one base distant, so this may be a read error. The rearrangement joins TRBV11-2 to TRBJ2-1; the match to TRBD1 covers 8 bases. This CDR3 has 16 residues. Germline CDR1 reads SGHAT; CDR2 reads FQNNGV. DNA for the CDR3: TGTGCCAGCAGCTCCATAGACAGGGGTCTAGTGAATGAGCCGTTCTTC. As protein: CASSSIDRGLVNEPFF.

As to this clonotype: Given a much more abundant clone one base away, this may be a read error. The CDR3 does not close with the conserved phenylalanine or tryptophan, likely indicating a read error. The chain uses TRBV6-1 and TRBJ2-7; a possible D gene is TRBD2 (5 bases). CDR1 is MNHNS and CDR2 is SASEGT in the germline V gene. V was pared by 8 bases and J by 2 bases, with 13 bases between. The CDR3 contains 13 residues. CDR3 sequence (DNA): TGTGCCAGCCTCCCCGGGGTTACCTACGAGCAGTACCTC. Amino acids: CASLPGVTYEQYL.

This clonotype came up many times. The chain employs TRBV20-1 and TRBJ2-7; 9 nucleotides match TRBD2. This CDR3 is 15 amino acids long. CDR1 DFQATT and CDR2 SNEGSKA come from the germline V gene (reference sequence). The trim removed 1 base at V and 2 bases at J, leaving 6 bases unmatched. The DNA of the CDR3 is TGCAGTGCTAGAGTAGCGGTAGCGGGAGCCTACGAGCAGTACTTC. Protein product: CSARVAVAGAYEQYF.

This clonotype was counted at least ten times. It is unclear where the CDR3 begins or ends on the DNA, so no DNA is shown, and the CDR3 is as TCRdb lists it. The CDR3 reads CASSSSGGKETQYF. The chain employs TRBV7-3 and TRBJ2-5. Germline V gene sequence: CDR1 SGHTA, CDR2 FQGTGA. The CDR3 spans 14 residues, counting both ends.

This clonotype was counted many times. The genes are TRBV6-6 and TRBJ2-1; TRBD2 might be the D (6 bases). The CDR3 loop spans 14 amino acids. CDR1 is MNHNY and CDR2 is SVGAGI in the germline V gene (reference sequence). The V and J ends lost 10 bases and 9 bases respectively, with 22 bases between them. In DNA, the CDR3 is TGTGCCATCGGGGGACCAACGGGCCAGCCTGAGCAGTTCTTC. Translated: CAIGGPTGQPEQFF.

This clonotype has a count of ten or more. The rearrangement joins TRBV20-1 to TRBJ1-2; 7 bases agree with TRBD1. Trimming at V came to 6 bases and at J to 7 bases, leaving 8 bases not matched to a gene. The CDR3 sequence is 12 residues long. Germline lookup yields CDR1 DFQATT and CDR2 SNEGSKA (reference sequence). CDR3 sequence reads: CSAREGGGGYTF. The DNA of the CDR3 is TGCAGTGCGAGGGAAGGGGGCGGTGGCTACACCTTC.

This clonotype has ten or more counts. The rearrangement uses TRBV20-1 and TRBJ2-3, with TRBD2 matching 10 bases. CDR1 and CDR2 from the germline V gene are DFQATT and SNEGSKA (reference sequence). Trimming removed 5 bases from V and 4 bases from J; junction bases left unmatched: 3. This CDR3 is built from 13 residues. CDR3 nucleotide sequence: TGCAGTGCTCCTAGCGGGAGTCCAGATACGCAGTATTTT. This codes for CSAPSGSPDTQYF.

The V gene is TRBV11-3, the J gene TRBJ1-1, with D possibly matching TRBD1 (6 bases). Per germline, CDR1 SGHNT and CDR2 YENEEA. V lost 7 bases and J lost 7, with 13 bases in between. This CDR3 is built from 12 residues. The CDR3 loop is CASTNYRVEAFF. The CDR3 DNA follows: TGTGCCAGCACTAACTACAGGGTTGAAGCTTTCTTT.

The V gene is TRBV5-1, the J gene TRBJ2-7; 13 nucleotides line up with TRBD2. This CDR3 is built from 16 residues. V lost 5 bases to trimming and J lost 7 bases; unmatched junction nucleotides: 12. The germline V gene encodes CDR1 SGHRS and CDR2 YFSETQ. CDR3 nucleotides: TGCGCCAGCAGACTCGGGACTAGCGGGATATCCCCAGAGCAGTACTTC. Its protein is CASRLGTSGISPEQYF.

V is TRBV29-1 and J is TRBJ2-5, with 8 positions matching TRBD2. With 3 bases clipped from V and 5 bases from J, the junction kept 8 bases outside the gene matches. This CDR3 is 14 amino acids long. Looked up from germline, CDR1 is SQVTM and CDR2 is ANQGSEA. CDR3 loop: CSVEGGRLEETQYF. The CDR3 nucleotides read TGCAGCGTTGAGGGCGGGAGGCTTGAGGAGACCCAGTACTTC.

Points on this clonotype: Because the CDR3 is missing its conserved closing phenylalanine or tryptophan, this is likely a read error. V usage is TRBV12-5 and J usage is TRBJ2-7; a weak D match, TRBD2 (6 bases). V was trimmed by 3 bases and J by 7 bases, leaving 10 bases between them. CDR1 LGHNT and CDR2 FRNRAP come from the germline V gene. The CDR3 is 12 amino acids. The CDR3 region has the DNA TGTGCTAGTGGTTTCGTGGGGGGAGAGCAGTACTAC. Translating it yields CASGFVGGEQYY.

This clonotype came up many times. The chain has TRBV30 and TRBJ1-5; D ambiguous. The CDR3 is made up of 15 amino acids. V lost 1 base and J lost 3, with 13 bases in between. The germline gives CDR1 GTSNPN, CDR2 SVGIG (reference sequence). The CDR3 region is CAWSAGPVLNQPQHF. CDR3 DNA: TGTGCCTGGAGTGCAGGTCCAGTGCTCAATCAGCCCCAGCATTTT.

At least ten counts were recorded for this clonotype. The J gene is TRBJ2-7, the V gene TRBV20-1; 11 nucleotides match TRBD2. The germline gives CDR1 DFQATT, CDR2 SNEGSKA (reference sequence). Losses at the gene ends were 7 bases for V and 6 bases for J; bases not matched to a gene: 8. This CDR3 is 13 amino acids long. The CDR3 region has the DNA TGCAGTGGGGCTAGCGGGAGGTCGGGCGAGCAGTACTTC. Encoded protein: CSGASGRSGEQYF.